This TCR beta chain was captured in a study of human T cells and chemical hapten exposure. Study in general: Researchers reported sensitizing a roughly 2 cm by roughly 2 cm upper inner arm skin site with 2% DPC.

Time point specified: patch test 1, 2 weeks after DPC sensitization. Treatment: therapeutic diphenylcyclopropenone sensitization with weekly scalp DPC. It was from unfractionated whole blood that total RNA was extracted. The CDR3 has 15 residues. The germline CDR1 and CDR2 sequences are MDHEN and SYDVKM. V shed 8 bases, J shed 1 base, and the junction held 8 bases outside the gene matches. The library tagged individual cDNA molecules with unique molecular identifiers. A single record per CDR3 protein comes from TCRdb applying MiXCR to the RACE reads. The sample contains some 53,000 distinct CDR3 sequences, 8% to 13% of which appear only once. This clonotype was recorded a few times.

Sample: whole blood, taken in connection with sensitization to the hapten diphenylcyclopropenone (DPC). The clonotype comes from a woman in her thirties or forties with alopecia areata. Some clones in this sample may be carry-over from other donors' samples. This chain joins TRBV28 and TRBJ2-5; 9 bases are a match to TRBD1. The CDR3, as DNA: TGTGCCAGCGGGGGACAGGGAGGGGGCCAAGAGACCCAGTACTTC. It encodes CASGGQGGGQETQYF.